Below, 13 T cell receptor beta chains from the same sample are listed, as sequenced in a study of graft-versus-host responses after intestinal transplantation. No antigen has been assigned to these receptors. Measured with immunoSEQ multiplex PCR; TCRdb has only the in-frame clones, and not every one. The data contain 90,000 to 150,000 clones, 85% to 95% of them singletons. The material was unstimulated CD8+ T cells sorted from spleen or lymph node cells, obtained before intestinal transplant. These receptors came from a human donor who received an intestinal transplant.

This clone was picked up one time. The chain recombines TRBV11-3 with TRBJ2-1; weak D call: TRBD2 (6 bases). CDR3 length: 15 residues. V was pared by 5 bases and J by 2 bases, with 13 bases between. The germline gives CDR1 SGHNT, CDR2 YENEEA. CDR3 loop: CASSLTEGTYNEQFF. CDR3 coding DNA: TGTGCCAGCAGCCTGACGGAGGGGACCTACAATGAGCAGTTCTTC.

The rearrangement uses TRBV27 and TRBJ2-3, with 8 bases that match TRBD1. There are 14 residues in the CDR3. The V gene end was trimmed by 8 bases and the J gene end by 1 base; junction bases not matched to a gene: 5. In germline, CDR1 is MNHEY, CDR2 SMNVEV (reference sequence). CDR3: CASGQGWGTDTQYF. The CDR3 DNA follows: TGTGCCAGCGGACAGGGCTGGGGCACAGATACGCAGTATTTT.

The rearrangement uses TRBV5-1 and TRBJ2-3; D gene unclear. The CDR3 is made up of 13 amino acids. Trimming removed 0 bases at V and 1 base at J, with 3 bases between. The germline CDR1 and CDR2 sequences are SGHRS and YFSETQ. The CDR3 DNA sequence: TGCGCCAGCAGCTTGGGCGGCACAGATACGCAGTATTTT. It specifies CASSLGGTDTQYF. Variable domain in full (rest from reference TRBV5-1 and TRBJ2-3): KAGVTQTPRYLIKTRGQQVTLSCSPISGHRSVSWYQQTPGQGLQFLFEYFSETQRNKGNFPGRFSGRQFSNSRSEMNVSTLELGDSALYLCASSLGGTDTQYFGPGTRLTVL.

CDR3 DNA: TGTGCCAGTAGTACCCTTCCACCTGGGACTAGCGGGATGGACGAGCAGTACTTC. This translates into CASSTLPPGTSGMDEQYF. The chain is built from TRBV19 and TRBJ2-7, with TRBD2 identical over 13 bases. In germline, CDR1 is LNHDA, CDR2 SQIVND (reference sequence). Trimming at V came to 4 bases and at J to 5 bases, leaving 14 bases not matched to a gene. The CDR3 length is 18 residues.

The rearrangement joins TRBV19 to TRBJ2-2; 10 positions match TRBD2. V dropped 1 base and J dropped 6; count of bases not matched to a gene: 5. The CDR3 is 16 amino acids. Germline loops: CDR1 LNHDA, CDR2 SQIVND (reference sequence). CDR3 nucleotides: TGTGCCAGTAGTATAGTTCGAGCGGGAGGGCCCGGGGAGCTGTTTTTT. Its protein is CASSIVRAGGPGELFF.

This sequence joins TRBV2 and TRBJ2-2; the match to TRBD1 covers 7 bases. The trim removed 7 bases at V and 6 bases at J, leaving 14 bases unmatched. CDR1 and CDR2 from the germline V gene are SNHLY and FYNNEI. This CDR3 has 16 residues. The CDR3 coding sequence is TGTGCCAGCACCAAATTACAGGGGTCTGATGCCGGGGAGCTGTTTTTT. Its translation: CASTKLQGSDAGELFF.

This chain joins TRBV14 and TRBJ2-1; unclear D gene. This CDR3 comprises 15 residues. Germline V gene data show CDR1 as SGHDN and CDR2 as FVKESK. The germline V and J ends were trimmed by 4 bases and 6 bases, with 16 bases remaining between them. The CDR3 DNA sequence: TGTGCCAGCAGCCCCAATTTCGGAGCCCTCAATGAGCAGTTCTTC. Translated: CASSPNFGALNEQFF.

This chain connects TRBV6-1 to TRBJ2-2; D remains ambiguous. The germline V gene has CDR1 MNHNS and CDR2 SASEGT. The CDR3 contains 10 residues. V dropped 2 bases and J dropped 10 bases, with 2 bases sitting between them. The CDR3 nucleotides read TGTGCCAGCAGTGAAAAGGAGCTGTTTTTT. This translates into CASSEKELFF.

The rearrangement joins TRBV19 to TRBJ1-1; D is unclear. V lost 5 bases and J lost 3, with 4 bases in between. This CDR3 has 11 amino acids. CDR1 and CDR2 (germline): LNHDA, SQIVND (reference sequence). CDR3 nucleotide sequence: TGTGCCAGTAGTTCGTACACTGAAGCTTTCTTT. This translates into CASSSYTEAFF.

The rearrangement uses TRBV9 and TRBJ2-7; D unresolved. The CDR3 consists of 12 residues. From germline, CDR1 is SGDLS and CDR2 YYNGEE. V lost 4 bases, J lost 0 bases, and 5 bases lay in between. The CDR3 nucleotides are TGTGCCAGCAGCCGGAGCTCCTACGAGCAGTACTTC. Protein: CASSRSSYEQYF.

The CDR3 region is CASSVGQLNEKLFF. CDR3 bases: TGTGCCAGCAGCGTCGGACAGCTAAATGAAAAACTGTTTTTT. The rearrangement uses TRBV9 and TRBJ1-4; tentatively, D is TRBD1 (6 bases). Germline-derived CDR1 and CDR2 are SGDLS and YYNGEE. The CDR3 spans 14 residues. The V end lost 2 bases, the J end lost 5 bases, and 10 bases lay between the germline ends.

The V gene is TRBV7-8, the J gene TRBJ2-7, with TRBD1 matching 8 bases. V lost 5 bases and J lost 1; bases outside the gene matches: 7. This CDR3 spans 15 amino acids. Germline V gives CDR1 SGHVS, CDR2 FQNEAQ. The CDR3 is CASSRQGRFSYEQYF. CDR3 nucleotide sequence: TGTGCCAGCAGCCGACAGGGGCGATTTTCCTACGAGCAGTACTTC.

Only a few counts were recorded for this clone. The CDR3 spells CASRSGTGGYEQFF. The CDR3 DNA sequence: TGTGCCAGCCGATCGGGGACAGGGGGCTATGAGCAGTTCTTC. The V call is TRBV2, the J call TRBJ2-1, with 12 bases that match TRBD1. Germline CDR1 reads SNHLY; CDR2 reads FYNNEI. The CDR3 sequence is 14 residues long. V shed 8 bases and J 8 bases; nucleotides not matched to a gene: 7.